There are a few counts of the clone carrying this T cell receptor (beta chain). Its specificity is unknown. Researchers prepared the TCRbeta library using unique molecular identifiers, the study reports. TCRdb processed the PCR reads anew with MiXCR; each CDR3 protein has one entry. This table holds just over 950,000 distinct CDR3 sequences, roughly 29% found once. The data were obtained in a study of T-cell reconstitution after alpha-beta-depleted transplantation in children. Whole-study results and caveats: Reportedly, only several hundred clones from non-depleted graft cells drove alpha-beta T-cell counts at about two months.

The junction had 6 bases not matched to a gene; V was cut back by 3 bases and J by 4 bases. The CDR3 has 17 amino acids. CDR1 MNHEY and CDR2 SVGEGT come from the germline V gene. Source: PBMCs, mostly from graft donor cells, taken 360 days after TCRalphabeta/CD19-depleted stem cell transplant. The clonotype was recovered from a boy in the first two years of life who had a stem cell transplant for SCID, so the T cells may come from the graft donor. The gene calls are TRBV6-2 or TRBV6-3 and TRBJ2-1, with 13 bases lining up with TRBD2. Here the CDR3 DNA reads TGTGCCAGCAGTTATTCACGACTAGCGGGGGGATACAATGAGCAGTTCTTC. This encodes CASSYSRLAGGYNEQFF.